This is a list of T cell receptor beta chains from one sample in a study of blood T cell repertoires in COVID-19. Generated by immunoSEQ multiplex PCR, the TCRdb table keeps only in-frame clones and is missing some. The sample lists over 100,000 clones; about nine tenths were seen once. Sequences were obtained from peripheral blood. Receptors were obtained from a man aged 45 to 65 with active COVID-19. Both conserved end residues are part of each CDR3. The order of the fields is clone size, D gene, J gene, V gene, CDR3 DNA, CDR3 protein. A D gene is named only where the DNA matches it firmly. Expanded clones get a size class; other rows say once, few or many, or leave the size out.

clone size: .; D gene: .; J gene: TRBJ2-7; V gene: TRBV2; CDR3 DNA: TGTGCCAGCAGTGAATTTCTTGGGGCTTCCTACGAGCAGTACTTC; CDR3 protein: CASSEFLGASYEQYF
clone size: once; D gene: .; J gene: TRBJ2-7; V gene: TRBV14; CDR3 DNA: TGTGCCAGCAGCCAGGGGGGGCTATACCCCTCGAGCGAGCAGTACTTC; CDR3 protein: CASSQGGLYPSSEQYF
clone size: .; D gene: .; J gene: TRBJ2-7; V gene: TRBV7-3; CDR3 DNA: TGTGCCAGCACGTACGAGCAGTACTTC; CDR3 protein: CASTYEQYF
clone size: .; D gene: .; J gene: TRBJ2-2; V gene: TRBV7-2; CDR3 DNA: TGTGCCAGCAGCGTAAATAACAGGTTTCTCACCGGGGAGCTGTTTTTT; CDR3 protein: CASSVNNRFLTGELFF
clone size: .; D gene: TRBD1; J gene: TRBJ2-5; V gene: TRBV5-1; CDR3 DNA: TGCGCCAGCAGCACCGGGGACAGCCAAGAGACCCAGTACTTC; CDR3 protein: CASSTGDSQETQYF
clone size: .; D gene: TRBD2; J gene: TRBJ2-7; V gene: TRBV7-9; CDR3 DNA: TGTGCCAGCAGCATGACTAGCGGGTTCGTATACGAGCAGTACTTC; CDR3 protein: CASSMTSGFVYEQYF
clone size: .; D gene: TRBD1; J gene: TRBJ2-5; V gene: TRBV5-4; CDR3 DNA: TGTGCCAGCAGCCGCGGGGACAGGGCCCAAGAGACCCAGTACTTC; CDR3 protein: CASSRGDRAQETQYF
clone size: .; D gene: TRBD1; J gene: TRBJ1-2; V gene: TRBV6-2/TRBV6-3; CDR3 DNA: TGTGCCAGCAGCCGTCCGGGACAGGGATATAATGGCTACACCTTC; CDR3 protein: CASSRPGQGYNGYTF
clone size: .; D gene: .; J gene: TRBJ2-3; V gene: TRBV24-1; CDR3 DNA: TGTGCCACCAGTGGGACGGGGGAGTGGGATACGCAGTATTTT; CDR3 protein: CATSGTGEWDTQYF
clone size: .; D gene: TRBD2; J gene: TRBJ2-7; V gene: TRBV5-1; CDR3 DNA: TGCGCCAGCAGCCCCCGACTAGCGCTTGAGCAGTACTTC; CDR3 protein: CASSPRLALEQYF
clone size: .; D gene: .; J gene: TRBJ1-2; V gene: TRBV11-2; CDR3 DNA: TGTGCCAGCAGCCACAGGGCCCTCTCTGGCTACACCTTC; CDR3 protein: CASSHRALSGYTF
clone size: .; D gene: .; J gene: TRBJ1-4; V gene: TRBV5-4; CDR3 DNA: TGTGCCAGCAGCTTGCGCGCAGGGCCGTTGGGTGAAAAACTGTTTTTT; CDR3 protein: CASSLRAGPLGEKLFF
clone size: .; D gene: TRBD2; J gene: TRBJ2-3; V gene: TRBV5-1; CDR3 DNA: TGCGCCAGCAGCCCACAACGGACTAGCGGGGGCCGCACAGATACGCAGTATTTT; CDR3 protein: CASSPQRTSGGRTDTQYF
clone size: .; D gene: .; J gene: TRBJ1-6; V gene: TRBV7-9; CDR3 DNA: TGTGCCAGCAGCTTAGGCAGGGGACATAATTCACCCCTCCACTTT; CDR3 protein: CASSLGRGHNSPLHF
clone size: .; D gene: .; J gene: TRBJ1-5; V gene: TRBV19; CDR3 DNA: TGTGCCAGTAGTACAACAGGGAGAAGGCCCCAGCATTTT; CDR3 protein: CASSTTGRRPQHF
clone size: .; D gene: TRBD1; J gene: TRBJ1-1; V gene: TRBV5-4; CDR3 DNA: TGTGCCAGCAGCCGGGGACAGGGGGCTTCGAACACTGAAGCTTTCTTT; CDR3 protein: CASSRGQGASNTEAFF